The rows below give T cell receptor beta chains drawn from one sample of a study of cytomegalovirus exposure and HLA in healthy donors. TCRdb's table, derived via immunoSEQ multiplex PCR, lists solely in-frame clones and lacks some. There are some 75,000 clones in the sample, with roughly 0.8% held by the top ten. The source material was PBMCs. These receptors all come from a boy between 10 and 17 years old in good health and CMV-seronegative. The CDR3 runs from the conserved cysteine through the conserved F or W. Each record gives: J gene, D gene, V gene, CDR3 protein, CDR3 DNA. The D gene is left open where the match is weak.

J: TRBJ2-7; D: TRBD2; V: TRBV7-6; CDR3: CASSRGSSGRDYEQYF; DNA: TGTGCCAGCAGCAGGGGCTCTAGCGGGAGGGACTACGAGCAGTACTTC
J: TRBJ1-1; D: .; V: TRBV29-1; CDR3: CSVSTGSGDTEAFF; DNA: TGCAGCGTGAGTACAGGTTCTGGGGACACTGAAGCTTTCTTT
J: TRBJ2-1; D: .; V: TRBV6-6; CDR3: CASSYSRDEQFF; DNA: TGTGCCAGCAGTTACTCGAGAGATGAGCAGTTCTTC
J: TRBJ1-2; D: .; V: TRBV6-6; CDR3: CASSYSPTDYGYTF; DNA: TGTGCCAGCAGTTACTCGCCTACTGACTATGGCTACACCTTC
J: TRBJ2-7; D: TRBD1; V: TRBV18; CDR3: CASSPDRGSYEQYF; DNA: TGTGCCAGCTCACCCGACAGGGGGTCCTACGAGCAGTACTTC
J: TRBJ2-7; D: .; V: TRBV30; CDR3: CAWSAGPSPYEQYF; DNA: TGTGCCTGGAGCGCGGGGCCTAGCCCCTACGAGCAGTACTTC
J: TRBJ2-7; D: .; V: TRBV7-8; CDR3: CASSLAPSLGFEQYF; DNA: TGTGCCAGCAGCTTAGCCCCATCACTAGGTTTCGAGCAGTACTTC
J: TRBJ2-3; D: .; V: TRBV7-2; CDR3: CASSRDRPDTQYF; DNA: TGTGCCAGCAGTCGAGACAGGCCAGATACGCAGTATTTT
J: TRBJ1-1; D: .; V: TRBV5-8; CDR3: CASSLTGNTEAFF; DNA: TGTGCCAGCAGCCTGACAGGGAACACTGAAGCTTTCTTT
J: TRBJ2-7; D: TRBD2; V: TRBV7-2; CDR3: CASSLVSGGVEQYF; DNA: TGTGCCAGCAGCTTAGTTAGCGGGGGGGTCGAGCAGTACTTC
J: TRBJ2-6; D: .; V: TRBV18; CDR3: CASSADSRGANVLTF; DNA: TGTGCCAGCTCAGCGGACAGTCGTGGGGCCAACGTCCTGACTTTC
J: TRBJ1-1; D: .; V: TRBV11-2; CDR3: CASSPLEQGDEAFF; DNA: TGTGCCAGCAGCCCCCTAGAGCAGGGTGATGAAGCTTTCTTT
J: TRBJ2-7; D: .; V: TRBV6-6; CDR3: CASSYLDSPPGEQYF; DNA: TGTGCCAGCAGTTACTTGGACAGCCCTCCTGGCGAGCAGTACTTC